The rows below give T cell receptor beta chains drawn from one sample of a study of T cell repertoires in cytomegalovirus infection. MiXCR, applied by TCRdb to the reads, yields one record per CDR3 protein. Of about 740,000 distinct CDR3 sequences listed, 35% to 45% are singletons. Sequences were obtained from PBMCs. The receptors shown here come from a human donor in good health (CMV status not recorded). Some clones in this sample may be carry-over from other donors' samples. Both conserved end residues are trimmed from each CDR3. A D gene is named only where the DNA matches it firmly.

d_gene: TRBD1; v_gene: TRBV5-6; CDR3aa: ASSQGTGGSKNIQY
d_gene: -; v_gene: TRBV19; CDR3aa: ASSARQAQH
d_gene: -; v_gene: TRBV29-1; CDR3aa: SVEDLGGGRSHGYT
d_gene: -; v_gene: TRBV19; CDR3aa: ASLPGKRMNTEAF
d_gene: TRBD1; v_gene: TRBV12-3/TRBV12-4; CDR3aa: DSRQGREAF
d_gene: -; v_gene: TRBV28; CDR3aa: ASSLWTGTGDQPQH
d_gene: TRBD1; v_gene: TRBV6-2/TRBV6-3; CDR3aa: ASRRLSLLGTGGSYEQY
d_gene: -; v_gene: TRBV29-1; CDR3aa: SVEDSGDQPQH
d_gene: -; v_gene: TRBV10-1; CDR3aa: ASSESRAGTDTQY
d_gene: TRBD1; v_gene: TRBV7-9; CDR3aa: ASSLVVGTGRTSYEQY
d_gene: -; v_gene: TRBV2; CDR3aa: ASSEGARSNTEAL
d_gene: -; v_gene: TRBV20-1; CDR3aa: SARESPKSGNTIY
d_gene: -; v_gene: TRBV5-6; CDR3aa: ASSLVVAVNTEAF
d_gene: -; v_gene: TRBV15; CDR3aa: ATSRVGGLHEQY
d_gene: TRBD1; v_gene: TRBV11-2; CDR3aa: ASSLDTWTGGGYT
d_gene: TRBD2; v_gene: TRBV7-9; CDR3aa: ASSFPRGGREGGEQF
d_gene: -; v_gene: TRBV6-5; CDR3aa: ASRPGNPYEQY
d_gene: -; v_gene: TRBV12-3/TRBV12-4; CDR3aa: ASSLRENSGNTIY
d_gene: -; v_gene: TRBV7-8; CDR3aa: ASSFFPGTYEQY
d_gene: -; v_gene: TRBV19; CDR3aa: ASSKDGQTNTEAF
d_gene: TRBD1; v_gene: TRBV7-9; CDR3aa: ASSFDRAGYEQY
d_gene: -; v_gene: TRBV27; CDR3aa: ASSFSQGGETQY
d_gene: -; v_gene: TRBV7-8; CDR3aa: ASSPASLDEQY
d_gene: -; v_gene: TRBV6-1; CDR3aa: ASSPTGRPITYEQY
d_gene: TRBD2; v_gene: TRBV7-6; CDR3aa: ASTKLAGYNEQF
d_gene: -; v_gene: TRBV12-3/TRBV12-4; CDR3aa: ASSLFRRGPSYEQY
d_gene: -; v_gene: TRBV14; CDR3aa: ASSRPGLDEQF
d_gene: -; v_gene: TRBV7-2; CDR3aa: ASSSSVGKTQY
d_gene: TRBD2; v_gene: TRBV5-4; CDR3aa: ATDAGVSDTQY
d_gene: -; v_gene: TRBV7-8; CDR3aa: ASSFGGVAGELF
d_gene: TRBD1; v_gene: TRBV20-1; CDR3aa: SARDWGRDSEKLF
d_gene: TRBD2; v_gene: TRBV19; CDR3aa: ASSPLALHTGELF
d_gene: TRBD1; v_gene: TRBV7-2; CDR3aa: ARGSGTERSPLH
d_gene: -; v_gene: TRBV5-1; CDR3aa: ASSHMTGPEKTQY
d_gene: TRBD1; v_gene: TRBV27; CDR3aa: ASRSDRAGVKNTEAF
d_gene: TRBD1; v_gene: TRBV7-9; CDR3aa: ASSSVTGGRTYNEQF
d_gene: -; v_gene: TRBV5-1; CDR3aa: ASRDLYENSPLH
d_gene: TRBD2; v_gene: TRBV5-4; CDR3aa: ASSLPSGKHEQF
d_gene: -; v_gene: TRBV6-5; CDR3aa: ASTASGTQNNEQF
d_gene: -; v_gene: TRBV7-8; CDR3aa: ASSWSGSTYEQY
d_gene: -; v_gene: TRBV6-6; CDR3aa: ASCPSSGANVLT
d_gene: -; v_gene: TRBV19; CDR3aa: ASSPGASGQETQY
d_gene: -; v_gene: TRBV19; CDR3aa: ASLKGRGNQPQH
d_gene: -; v_gene: TRBV12-3/TRBV12-4; CDR3aa: ASGSRTPNYGYT
d_gene: TRBD1; v_gene: TRBV7-2; CDR3aa: ASSPSGTGPEKLF
d_gene: -; v_gene: TRBV2; CDR3aa: ASSESGLRVDGYT
d_gene: -; v_gene: TRBV6-6; CDR3aa: ASSSIPTDTQY
d_gene: -; v_gene: TRBV5-6; CDR3aa: ASSFLLRDGETDTQY
d_gene: -; v_gene: TRBV7-9; CDR3aa: ASSLLRQENTEAF
d_gene: -; v_gene: TRBV10-3; CDR3aa: AIRGLDEQY
d_gene: TRBD2; v_gene: TRBV20-1; CDR3aa: SARDISKFGLAGGNEQF
d_gene: TRBD2; v_gene: TRBV5-1; CDR3aa: ASSLAGGLASYEQY
d_gene: TRBD2; v_gene: TRBV7-2; CDR3aa: ASSERETGGAPYNEQF
d_gene: -; v_gene: TRBV4-1; CDR3aa: ASSPNLNTGELF
d_gene: TRBD1; v_gene: TRBV11-2; CDR3aa: ASSSGTGKTEAF
d_gene: TRBD2; v_gene: TRBV20-1; CDR3aa: SAKTSGGSYEQY
d_gene: -; v_gene: TRBV30; CDR3aa: AWSPDSNQPQH
d_gene: -; v_gene: TRBV6-5; CDR3aa: ASSYAEALTGEKLF
d_gene: -; v_gene: TRBV30; CDR3aa: AWRPGPNYGYT
d_gene: -; v_gene: TRBV7-9; CDR3aa: ASSLLSGDTEAF